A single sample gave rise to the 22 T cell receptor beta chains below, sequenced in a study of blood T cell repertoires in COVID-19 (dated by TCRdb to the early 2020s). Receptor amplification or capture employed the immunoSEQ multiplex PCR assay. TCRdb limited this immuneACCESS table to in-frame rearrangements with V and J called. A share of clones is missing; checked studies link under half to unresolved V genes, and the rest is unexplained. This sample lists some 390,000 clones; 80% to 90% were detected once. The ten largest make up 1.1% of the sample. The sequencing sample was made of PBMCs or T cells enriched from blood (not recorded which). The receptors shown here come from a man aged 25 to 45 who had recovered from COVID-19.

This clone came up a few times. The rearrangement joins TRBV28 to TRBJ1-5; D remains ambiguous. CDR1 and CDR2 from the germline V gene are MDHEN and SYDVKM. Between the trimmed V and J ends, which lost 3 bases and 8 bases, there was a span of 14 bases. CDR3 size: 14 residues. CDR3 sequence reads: CASSLRGLVEPQHF. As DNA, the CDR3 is TGTGCCAGCAGTTTGAGAGGGTTGGTCGAGCCCCAGCATTTT. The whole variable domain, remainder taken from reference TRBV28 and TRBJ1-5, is DVKVTQSSRYLVKRTGEKVFLECVQDMDHENMFWYRQDPGLGLRLIYFSYDVKMKEKGDIPEGYSVSREKKERFSLILESASTNQTSMYLCASSLRGLVEPQHFGDGTRLSIL.

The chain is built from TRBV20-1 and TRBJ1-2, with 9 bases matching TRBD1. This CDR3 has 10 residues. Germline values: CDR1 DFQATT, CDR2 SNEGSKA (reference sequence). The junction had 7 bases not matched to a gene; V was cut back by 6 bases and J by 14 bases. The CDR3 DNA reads TGCAGTGCGGGACAGGGCCGTTTGACCTTC. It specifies CSAGQGRLTF.

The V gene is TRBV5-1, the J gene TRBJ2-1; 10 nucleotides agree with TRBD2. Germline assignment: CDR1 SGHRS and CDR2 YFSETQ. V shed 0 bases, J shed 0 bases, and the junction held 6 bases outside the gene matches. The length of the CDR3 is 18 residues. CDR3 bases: TGCGCCAGCAGCTTGGGACTAGCGGGCTTTGACTCCTACAATGAGCAGTTCTTC. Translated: CASSLGLAGFDSYNEQFF.

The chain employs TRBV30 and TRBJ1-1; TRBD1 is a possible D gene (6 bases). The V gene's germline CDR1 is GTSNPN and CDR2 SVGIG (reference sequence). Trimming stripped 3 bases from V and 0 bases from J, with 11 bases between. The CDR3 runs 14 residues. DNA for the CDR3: TGTGCCTGGAGCTTAGGGGGAGTGAACACTGAAGCTTTCTTT. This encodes CAWSLGGVNTEAFF.

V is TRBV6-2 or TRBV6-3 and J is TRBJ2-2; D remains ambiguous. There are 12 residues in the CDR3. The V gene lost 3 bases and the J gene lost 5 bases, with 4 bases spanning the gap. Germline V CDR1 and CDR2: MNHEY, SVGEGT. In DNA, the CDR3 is TGTGCCAGCAGTTATTATACCGGGGAGCTGTTTTTT. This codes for CASSYYTGELFF.

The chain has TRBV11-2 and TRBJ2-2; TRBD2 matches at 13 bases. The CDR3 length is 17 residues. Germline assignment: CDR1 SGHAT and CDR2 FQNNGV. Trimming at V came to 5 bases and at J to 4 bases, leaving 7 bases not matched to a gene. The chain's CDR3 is CASSPDGTSGITGELFF. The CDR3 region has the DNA TGTGCCAGCAGCCCCGACGGGACTAGCGGGATCACCGGGGAGCTGTTTTTT.

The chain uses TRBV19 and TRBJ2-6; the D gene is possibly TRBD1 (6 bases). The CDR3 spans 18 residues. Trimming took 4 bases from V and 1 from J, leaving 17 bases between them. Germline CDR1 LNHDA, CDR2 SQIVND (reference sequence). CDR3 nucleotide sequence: TGTGCCAGTAGTACCAGTCCCGGGACAAGGTCTGGGGCCAACGTCCTGACTTTC. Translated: CASSTSPGTRSGANVLTF.

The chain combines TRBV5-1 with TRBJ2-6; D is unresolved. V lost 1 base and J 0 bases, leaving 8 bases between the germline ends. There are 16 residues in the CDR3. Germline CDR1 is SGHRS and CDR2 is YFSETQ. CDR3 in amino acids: CASSLYYRSGANVLTF. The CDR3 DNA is TGCGCCAGCAGCTTGTACTACCGCTCTGGGGCCAACGTCCTGACTTTC.

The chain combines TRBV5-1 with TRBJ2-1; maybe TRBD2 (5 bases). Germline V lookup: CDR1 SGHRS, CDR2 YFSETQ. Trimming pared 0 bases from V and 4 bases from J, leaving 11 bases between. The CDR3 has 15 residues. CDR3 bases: TGCGCCAGCAGCTTGGCGCGCGGGCTATACAATGAGCAGTTCTTC. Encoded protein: CASSLARGLYNEQFF.

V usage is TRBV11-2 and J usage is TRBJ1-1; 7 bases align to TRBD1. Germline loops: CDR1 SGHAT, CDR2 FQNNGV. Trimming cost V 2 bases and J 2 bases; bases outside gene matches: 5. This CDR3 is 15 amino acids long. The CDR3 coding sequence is TGTGCCAGCAGCTTACTGGGACAGCTAAACACTGAAGCTTTCTTT. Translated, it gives CASSLLGQLNTEAFF.

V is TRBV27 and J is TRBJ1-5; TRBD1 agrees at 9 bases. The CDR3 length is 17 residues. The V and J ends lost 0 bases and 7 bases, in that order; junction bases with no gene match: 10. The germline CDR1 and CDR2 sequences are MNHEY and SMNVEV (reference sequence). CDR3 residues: CASSLSNHGTGRQPQHF. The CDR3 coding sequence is TGTGCCAGCAGTTTATCGAACCACGGGACAGGGAGACAGCCCCAGCATTTT.

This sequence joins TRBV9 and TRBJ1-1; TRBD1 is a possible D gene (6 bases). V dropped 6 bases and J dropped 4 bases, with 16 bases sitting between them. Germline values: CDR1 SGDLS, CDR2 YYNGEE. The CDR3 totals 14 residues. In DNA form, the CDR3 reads TGTGCCAGCAACCTAGGGGGTATGACCACTGAAGCTTTCTTT. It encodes CASNLGGMTTEAFF.

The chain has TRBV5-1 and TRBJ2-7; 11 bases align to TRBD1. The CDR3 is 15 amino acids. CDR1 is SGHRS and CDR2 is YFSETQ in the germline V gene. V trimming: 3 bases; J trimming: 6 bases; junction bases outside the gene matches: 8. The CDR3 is CASSSPAGTGGEQYF. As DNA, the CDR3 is TGCGCCAGCAGCTCACCGGCGGGGACAGGGGGCGAGCAGTACTTC.

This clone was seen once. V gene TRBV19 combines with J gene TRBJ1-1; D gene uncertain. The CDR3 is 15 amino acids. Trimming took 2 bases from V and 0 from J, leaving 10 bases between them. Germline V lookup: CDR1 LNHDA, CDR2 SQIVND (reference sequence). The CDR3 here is CASSISPRMNTEAFF. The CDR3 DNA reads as TGTGCCAGTAGTATATCTCCTAGGATGAACACTGAAGCTTTCTTT.

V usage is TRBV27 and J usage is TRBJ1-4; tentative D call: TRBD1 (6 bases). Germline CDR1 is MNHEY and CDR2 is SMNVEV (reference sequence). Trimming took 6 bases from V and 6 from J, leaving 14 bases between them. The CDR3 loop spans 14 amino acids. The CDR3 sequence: CASSPGGSHEKLFF. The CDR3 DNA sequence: TGTGCCAGCAGCCCTGGGGGCAGCCATGAAAAACTGTTTTTT.

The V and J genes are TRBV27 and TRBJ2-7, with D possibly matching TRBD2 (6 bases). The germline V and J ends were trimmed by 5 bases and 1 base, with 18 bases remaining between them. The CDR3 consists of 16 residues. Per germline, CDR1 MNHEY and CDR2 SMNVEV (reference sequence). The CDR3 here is CASSGWPAGGSYEQYF. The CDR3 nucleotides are TGTGCCAGCAGTGGTTGGCCGGCAGGAGGGTCCTACGAGCAGTACTTC.

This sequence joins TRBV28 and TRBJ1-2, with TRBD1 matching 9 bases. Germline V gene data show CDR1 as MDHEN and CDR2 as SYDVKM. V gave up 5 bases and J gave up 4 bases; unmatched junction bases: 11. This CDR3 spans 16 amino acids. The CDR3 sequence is CASSPTRTGDVYGYTF. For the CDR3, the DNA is TGTGCCAGCAGTCCTACCCGGACAGGGGATGTCTATGGCTACACCTTC.

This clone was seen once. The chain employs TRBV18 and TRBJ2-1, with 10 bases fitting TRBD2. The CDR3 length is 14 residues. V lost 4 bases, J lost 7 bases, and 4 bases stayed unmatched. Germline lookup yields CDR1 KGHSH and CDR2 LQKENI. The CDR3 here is CASSQREGMNEQFF. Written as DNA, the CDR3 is TGTGCCAGCTCACAGCGGGAGGGTATGAATGAGCAGTTCTTC.

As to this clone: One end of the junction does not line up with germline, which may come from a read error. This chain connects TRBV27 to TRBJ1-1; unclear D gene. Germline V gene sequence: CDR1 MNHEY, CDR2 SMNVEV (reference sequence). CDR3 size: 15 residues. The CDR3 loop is CVSSPGPYLNTEAFF. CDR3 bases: TGTGTCAGCAGCCCAGGCCCCTATTTGAACACTGAAGCTTTCTTT.

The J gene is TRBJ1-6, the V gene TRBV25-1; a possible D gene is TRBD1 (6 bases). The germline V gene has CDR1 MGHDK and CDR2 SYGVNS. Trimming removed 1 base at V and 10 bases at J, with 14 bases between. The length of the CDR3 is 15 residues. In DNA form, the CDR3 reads TGTGCCAGCAGTGAATCACACAGGGACGACTCACCCCTCCACTTT. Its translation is CASSESHRDDSPLHF.

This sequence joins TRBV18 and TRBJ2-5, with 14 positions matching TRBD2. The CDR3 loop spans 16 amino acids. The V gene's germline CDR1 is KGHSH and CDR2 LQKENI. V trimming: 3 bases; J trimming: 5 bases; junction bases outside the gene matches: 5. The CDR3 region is CASSPGLAGVSETQYF. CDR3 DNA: TGTGCCAGCTCACCGGGACTAGCGGGAGTAAGTGAGACCCAGTACTTC.

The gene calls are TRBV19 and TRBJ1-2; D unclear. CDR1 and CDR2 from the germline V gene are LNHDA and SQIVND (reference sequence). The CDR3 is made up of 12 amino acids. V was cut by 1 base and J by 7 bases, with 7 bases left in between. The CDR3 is CASSIAGRGYTF. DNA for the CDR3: TGTGCCAGTAGTATAGCAGGCCGTGGCTACACCTTC.